Listed here are 23 T cell receptor beta chains from one sample, sequenced in a study of early T cells in non-severe SARS-CoV-2 infection. TCRdb used MiXCR to reprocess the 5' RACE reads, holding one entry per CDR3 protein. The profile shows around 57,000 distinct CDR3 sequences, around 6.5% of them singletons. The sequencing used whole blood, collected at baseline. The origin of the receptors is an adult who was a healthcare worker with PCR-confirmed SARS-CoV-2 infection or an uninfected control (not recorded which).

This clonotype has just a few counts. CDR3 protein: CASSSRTSGRIDTQYF. CDR3 nucleotides: TGTGCCAGCAGTTCAAGGACTAGCGGGAGAATAGATACGCAGTATTTT. The chain employs TRBV12-3 or TRBV12-4 and TRBJ2-3; TRBD2 aligns across 13 bases. The CDR3 totals 16 residues. V gave up 4 bases and J gave up 5 bases; unmatched junction bases: 6.

The rearrangement links TRBV27 to TRBJ2-3; 12 nucleotides match TRBD2. Germline V gene lookup returns CDR1 MNHEY and CDR2 SMNVEV (reference sequence). CDR3 length: 17 amino acids. With 7 bases clipped from V and 5 bases from J, the junction kept 13 bases outside the gene matches. In DNA form, the CDR3 reads TGTGCCAGCACCAAACTTCTAGCGGGAGGGCCGGGAGATACGCAGTATTTT. Translation: CASTKLLAGGPGDTQYF.

This clonotype was observed at least ten times. The CDR3 loop reads CASNRELSYNEQFF. DNA for the CDR3: TGTGCCAGCAACAGGGAACTATCCTACAATGAGCAGTTCTTC. The rearrangement links TRBV2 to TRBJ2-1; possible D gene TRBD1, 6 bases. Germline values: CDR1 SNHLY, CDR2 FYNNEI. The ends were cut back, 7 bases at V and 1 base at J, with 11 bases in the middle. The CDR3 is 14 amino acids.

J is TRBJ2-3 and V is TRBV4-2, with 11 bases fitting TRBD1. The CDR3 spans 16 residues. The junction had 2 bases not matched to a gene; V was cut back by 3 bases and J by 0 bases. Germline V CDR1 and CDR2: LGHNA, YNFKEQ. The CDR3 here is CASSHGQGASTDTQYF. The CDR3 DNA is TGTGCCAGCAGCCATGGACAGGGGGCTAGCACAGATACGCAGTATTTT.

The rearrangement links TRBV7-9 to TRBJ2-3; 7 bases are a match to TRBD1. The CDR3 spans 16 residues. Germline lookup yields CDR1 SEHNR and CDR2 FQNEAQ (reference sequence). V shed 3 bases, J shed 2 bases, and the junction held 8 bases outside the gene matches. The CDR3 DNA is TGTGCCAGCAGCTTTCAGACAGGGCTGGTCACAGATACGCAGTATTTT. It is translated as CASSFQTGLVTDTQYF.

This clonotype was counted many times. The rearrangement joins TRBV30 to TRBJ1-4, with D possibly matching TRBD1 (6 bases). CDR1 is GTSNPN and CDR2 is SVGIG in the germline V gene (reference sequence). The length of the CDR3 is 16 residues. V was trimmed by 5 bases and J by 0 bases, leaving 16 bases between them. DNA of the CDR3: TGTGCCTGGGCTCTAGGGACATCCTCAACTAATGAAAAACTGTTTTTT. Protein sequence: CAWALGTSSTNEKLFF. The full variable domain, its missing parts supplied by reference TRBV30 and TRBJ1-4, is SQTIHQWPATLVQPVGSPLSLECTVEGTSNPNLYWYRQAAGRGLQLLFYSVGIGQISSEVPQNLSASRPQDRQFILSSKKLLLSDSGFYLCAWALGTSSTNEKLFFGSGTQLSVL.

This clonotype showed up just a few times. CDR3 in DNA: TGTGCCAGCTCACCACAGGGGGAGACTTACACCTTC. Protein sequence: CASSPQGETYTF. The chain has TRBV18 and TRBJ1-2; D may be TRBD1 (6 bases). Trimming removed 1 base at V and 11 bases at J, with 11 bases between. The CDR3 has 12 amino acids. The germline CDR1 and CDR2 sequences are KGHSH and LQKENI. The full variable domain, its missing parts supplied by reference TRBV18 and TRBJ1-2, is NAGVMQNPRHLVRRRGQEARLRCSPMKGHSHVYWYRQLPEEGLKFMVYLQKENIIDESGMPKERFSAEFPKEGPSILRIQQVVRGDSAAYFCASSPQGETYTFGSGTRLTVV.

In DNA, the CDR3 is TGTGCCAGCAGTCGTCAGGACCCTTCCGACTACACCTTC. Protein sequence: CASSRQDPSDYTF. The rearrangement uses TRBV6-6 and TRBJ1-2; no definite D call. The V gene lost 5 bases and the J gene lost 10 bases, with 17 bases spanning the gap. CDR3 length equals 13 residues. The germline V gene has CDR1 MNHNY and CDR2 SVGAGI (reference sequence).

This clonotype was counted many times. V and J are TRBV11-2 and TRBJ2-5; 11 bases are shared with TRBD2. V shed 3 bases, J shed 3 bases, and the junction held 12 bases outside the gene matches. There are 18 residues in the CDR3. Germline CDR1 and CDR2: SGHAT and FQNNGV. The chain's CDR3 is CASSFGLLAGGNKETQYF. In nucleotides, the CDR3 is TGTGCCAGCAGCTTTGGTCTTCTAGCGGGAGGCAATAAAGAGACCCAGTACTTC. The whole variable domain, remainder taken from reference TRBV11-2 and TRBJ2-5, is EAGVAQSPRYKIIEKRQSVAFWCNPISGHATLYWYQQILGQGPKLLIQFQNNGVVDDSQLPKDRFSAERLKGVDSTLKIQPAKLEDSAVYLCASSFGLLAGGNKETQYFGPGTRLLVL.

In its sample, this clonotype was seen many times. The V call is TRBV28, the J call TRBJ2-7, with 11 bases aligning to TRBD1. Trimming cost V 6 bases and J 2 bases; bases outside gene matches: 9. This CDR3 is 16 amino acids long. Germline lookup yields CDR1 MDHEN and CDR2 SYDVKM. The CDR3 nucleotides read TGTGCCAGCAGCACCGGCGGGACAGGGGGTACCTACGAGCAGTACTTC. Encoded protein: CASSTGGTGGTYEQYF.

The sample holds a few counts of this clonotype. V gene TRBV29-1 combines with J gene TRBJ2-1; TRBD2 agrees at 11 bases. V lost 6 bases to trimming and J lost 1 base; unmatched junction nucleotides: 5. Germline CDR1 SQVTM, CDR2 ANQGSEA. This CDR3 is built from 15 residues. The chain's CDR3 is CSVIRLAGSYNEQFF. CDR3 nucleotide sequence: TGCAGCGTCATCCGACTAGCGGGATCCTACAATGAGCAGTTCTTC.

This clonotype was picked up a small number of times. The chain recombines TRBV5-4 with TRBJ1-2, with 7 bases fitting TRBD1. The germline V gene has CDR1 SGHNT and CDR2 YYREEE (reference sequence). The V and J ends lost 4 bases and 2 bases, in that order; junction bases with no gene match: 5. This CDR3 contains 14 residues. The DNA of the CDR3 is TGTGCCAGCAGCCGAGGGACAGAGAACTATGGCTACACCTTC. It encodes CASSRGTENYGYTF.

This clonotype has at least ten counts. The chain combines TRBV28 with TRBJ2-7; TRBD1 matches at 9 bases. Germline CDR1 is MDHEN and CDR2 is SYDVKM. The V segment lost 6 bases and the J segment 6 bases; nucleotides outside the gene matches: 12. CDR3 size: 15 residues. Here the CDR3 DNA reads TGTGCCAGCAGCTCACCCGGGACAGGGCACATCGAGCAGTACTTC. Its protein is CASSSPGTGHIEQYF.

In its sample, this clonotype was seen a few times. V and J are TRBV18 and TRBJ1-1; D is possibly TRBD1 (6 bases). The CDR3 is made up of 14 amino acids. CDR1 and CDR2 from the germline V gene are KGHSH and LQKENI. V lost 8 bases and J lost 0, with 13 bases in between. In DNA, the CDR3 is TGTGCCAGCGCATCAGGGGTGGTGAACACTGAAGCTTTCTTT. Its protein product is CASASGVVNTEAFF. Variable domain in full (rest from reference TRBV18 and TRBJ1-1): NAGVMQNPRHLVRRRGQEARLRCSPMKGHSHVYWYRQLPEEGLKFMVYLQKENIIDESGMPKERFSAEFPKEGPSILRIQQVVRGDSAAYFCASASGVVNTEAFFGQGTRLTVV.

This clonotype was detected many times. This rearrangement joins TRBV2 to TRBJ1-2, with a tentative D call TRBD1 (5 bases). Germline CDR1 is SNHLY and CDR2 is FYNNEI. The CDR3 is made up of 13 amino acids. V was shortened by 9 bases and J by 4 bases, with 15 bases between the two germline ends. The CDR3 bases are TGTGCCAGATCAGGTGGGGGGAGCTATGGCTACACCTTC. Protein sequence: CARSGGGSYGYTF.

In its sample, this clonotype was seen a few times. The gene calls are TRBV20-1 and TRBJ1-4; D might be TRBD1 (5 bases). There are 13 residues in the CDR3. Trimming took off 6 bases at V and 0 bases at J, with 8 bases between the two ends. Germline CDR1 is DFQATT and CDR2 is SNEGSKA (reference sequence). The CDR3 nucleotides read TGCAGTGCCGGACAAGCAACTAATGAAAAACTGTTTTTT. Translated: CSAGQATNEKLFF.

This clonotype was seen at least ten times. This chain connects TRBV18 to TRBJ2-1; TRBD2 aligns across 11 bases. CDR1 is KGHSH, CDR2 LQKENI, per germline. Trimming removed 6 bases from V and 9 bases from J; junction bases left unmatched: 10. This CDR3 comprises 15 residues. The CDR3 region has the DNA TGTGCCAGCTCCGCCACTAGCGGGAGCAATAGTGAGCAGTTCTTC. It is translated as CASSATSGSNSEQFF.

Ten or more counts support this clonotype. The chain has TRBV20-1 and TRBJ2-6, with D possibly TRBD1 on 6 matching bases. This CDR3 spans 16 amino acids. CDR1 DFQATT and CDR2 SNEGSKA come from the germline V gene (reference sequence). The V end was cut by 6 bases, the J end by 2 bases, with 17 bases between. CDR3 in amino acids: CSAEVQGLPGANVLTF. The CDR3 DNA is TGCAGTGCCGAGGTACAGGGCCTTCCTGGGGCCAACGTCCTGACTTTC.

This clonotype was detected ten times or more. The chain recombines TRBV7-2 with TRBJ2-1; D call uncertain. The germline gives CDR1 SGHTA, CDR2 FQGNSA. Trimming took 4 bases from V and 10 from J, leaving 8 bases between them. The length of the CDR3 is 11 residues. In nucleotides, the CDR3 is TGTGCCAGCAGCTCCGTTATGGAGCAGTTCTTC. Residues: CASSSVMEQFF.

This clonotype was detected many times. The chain employs TRBV3-1 and TRBJ1-2; D perhaps matches TRBD1 (6 bases). The germline gives CDR1 LGHDT, CDR2 YNNKEL (reference sequence). V gave up 0 bases and J gave up 4 bases, with 6 bases separating them. CDR3 length: 13 amino acids. CDR3 in amino acids: CASSQEQGYGYTF. The CDR3, as DNA: TGTGCCAGCAGCCAAGAACAGGGCTATGGCTACACCTTC.

This clonotype was seen a few times. The chain recombines TRBV28 with TRBJ2-3; 9 nucleotides align to TRBD1. The CDR3 is 14 residues long. The V segment lost 7 bases and the J segment 2 bases; nucleotides outside the gene matches: 4. Germline lookup yields CDR1 MDHEN and CDR2 SYDVKM. The CDR3 sequence: CASTRDRVTDTQYF. The CDR3 DNA reads TGTGCCAGCACCCGGGACAGGGTCACAGATACGCAGTATTTT.

The sample holds many counts of this clonotype. The chain combines TRBV29-1 with TRBJ2-7, with D perhaps TRBD1 or TRBD2 (6 bases each). The CDR3 runs 13 residues. From germline, CDR1 is SQVTM and CDR2 ANQGSEA. With 0 bases removed from V and 6 bases from J, the gap between germline ends came to 12 bases. CDR3 amino acids: CSVEEGGLAEQYF. The CDR3, as DNA: TGCAGCGTTGAAGAAGGGGGGCTGGCCGAGCAGTACTTC.

This clonotype was picked up many times. The chain joins TRBV11-2 to TRBJ2-7, with 7 bases identical to TRBD1. The CDR3 length is 22 residues. Per germline, CDR1 SGHAT and CDR2 FQNNGV. Trimming removed 0 bases from V and 3 bases from J; junction bases left unmatched: 26. In nucleotides, the CDR3 is TGTGCCAGCAGCTTAGATCTCAGGGGGACCTTACTCGGTCCCCCCACCTACTACGAGCAGTACTTC. It yields the protein CASSLDLRGTLLGPPTYYEQYF.